This T cell receptor (beta chain) stems from a study of blood T cell repertoires in COVID-19. Looking at the study overall: The origin of the acute and convalescent COVID-19 samples was the United States, Italy and Spain. Sample material is recorded as cDNA or gDNA derived from T cells, B-cell-depleted T cells, or PBMCs.

Original handling: Reference gene primer amplification yielded estimated nucleated cell counts. Sequencing was performed with immunoSEQ multiplex PCR; in TCRdb, only in-frame clones are kept and a portion is missing. D and trimming were read from the DNA, whereas the V and J calls and clone size are those reported in that table. The table has 35,000 to 45,000 clones, more than 70% seen once. The clonotype was recovered from a man aged 65 to 79 with active COVID-19. The source material was peripheral blood.

The CDR3 nucleotides are TGTGCCAGCAGCCTCCATGACAGGTTGAACACCGGGGAGCTGTTTTTT. This encodes CASSLHDRLNTGELFF. V and J are TRBV7-9 and TRBJ2-2, with D possibly matching TRBD1 (6 bases). Trimming stripped 5 bases from V and 1 base from J, with 14 bases between. The CDR3 length is 16 residues. Germline V gene data show CDR1 as SEHNR and CDR2 as FQNEAQ (reference sequence).